This T cell receptor (beta chain) originates from a study of T-cell memory formation after mild COVID-19. The study, taken as a whole, reports: Cross-reactive memory seemingly joined, as some responding clones were found in pre-infection memory.

There are a few counts of this clonotype. Its antigen is not identified. Each CDR3 protein is one row after TCRdb ran MiXCR on the 5' RACE reads. The sample gives approximately 390,000 distinct CDR3 sequences, around a sixth of which show up once; about a fifth is in the top ten. Trimming pared 4 bases from V and 9 bases from J, leaving 19 bases between. The CDR3 is 14 residues long. Sequencing used PBMCs or a T cell subset sorted from them (not recorded which). V is TRBV12-3 or TRBV12-4 and J is TRBJ2-7; D remains unclear. The TCR originated in a man aged 18 to 30 who had mild COVID-19 (a few samples of this study predate the infection). Cell type and time point are not known. The CDR3 DNA reads TGTGCCAGCAGTTCCCCCCCCGAACGAAATGGGCAGTACTTC. Amino acids: CASSSPPERNGQYF.